The 23 T cell receptor beta chains below all came from one sample that was sequenced in a study of glioma-infiltrating T cells. The iRepertoire nested amplicon-rescue multiplex PCR amplified TCR alpha and beta CDR3s from RNA. Each CDR3 protein gets one entry after TCRdb re-called the multiplex PCR reads with MiXCR. The table lists about 410,000 distinct CDR3 sequences, approximately 42% of them singletons. The specimen sequenced was glioma tissue, nonneoplastic brain tissue, or PBMCs (not recorded which). Receptors originate from a human donor with low-grade glioma or glioblastoma, undergoing nonglioma brain surgery, or in good health (not recorded which).

The chain has TRBV19 and TRBJ2-2, with D possibly called TRBD1 or TRBD2 (5 bases each). The CDR3 spans 15 residues. CDR1 and CDR2 from the germline V gene are LNHDA and SQIVND (reference sequence). Trimming cost V 5 bases and J 4 bases, with 14 bases left between them. The CDR3 DNA reads TGTGCCAGTAGTCTCGGGGCTCCGACCACCGGGGAGCTGTTTTTT. This codes for CASSLGAPTTGELFF.

As regards this clonotype: This may come from a read error, since a much larger clone is one base off. The rearrangement joins TRBV25-1 to TRBJ1-6; D unresolved. CDR3 length: 14 residues. CDR1 is MGHDK and CDR2 is SYGVNS in the germline V gene. The CDR3 coding sequence is TGTGCCAGCAGTACCGGGGTTGATAATTCACCCATCCACTTT. Protein sequence: CASSTGVDNSPIHF.

The rearrangement links TRBV10-3 to TRBJ2-3, with TRBD2 matching 7 bases. Germline V CDR1 and CDR2: ENHRY, SYGVKD. V was clipped by 6 bases and J by 6 bases; unmatched bases: 15. The CDR3 loop spans 16 amino acids. The CDR3 loop reads CAIRDPSGGGSDTQYF. The CDR3 DNA is TGTGCCATCAGGGACCCTAGCGGAGGAGGCTCCGATACGCAGTATTTT.

J is TRBJ2-3 and V is TRBV6-4; D perhaps matches TRBD1 (5 bases). CDR1 is MRHNA and CDR2 is SNTAGT in the germline V gene. V was pared by 2 bases and J by 5 bases, with 11 bases between. This CDR3 has 14 amino acids. CDR3 residues: CASSDEDNKDTQYF. The CDR3 DNA is TGTGCCAGCAGTGACGAGGACAACAAAGATACGCAGTATTTT.

This clonotype was seen many times. This chain connects TRBV4-1 to TRBJ2-1; D might be TRBD1 (5 bases). Germline V gene data show CDR1 as MGHRA and CDR2 as YSYEKL. The CDR3 has 14 amino acids. The ends were cut back, 0 bases at V and 8 bases at J, with 11 bases in the middle. The CDR3 region is CASSQDTRVDEQFF. The DNA of the CDR3 is TGCGCCAGCAGCCAAGATACCAGGGTTGATGAGCAGTTCTTC.

This clonotype was counted only a few times. The rearrangement uses TRBV7-9 and TRBJ2-3; 12 bases agree with TRBD2. There are 18 residues in the CDR3. Trimming at V came to 2 bases and at J to 4 bases, leaving 10 bases not matched to a gene. Germline lookup yields CDR1 SEHNR and CDR2 FQNEAQ (reference sequence). The CDR3 nucleotides read TGTGCCAGCAGCTTAACAACGACTAGCGGGAGAGGGCCAGATACGCAGTATTTT. The encoded protein is CASSLTTTSGRGPDTQYF.

This clonotype was picked up a small number of times. This rearrangement joins TRBV6-2 or TRBV6-3 to TRBJ2-2; D is undetermined. Germline V gives CDR1 MNHEY, CDR2 SVGEGT. V lost 8 bases to trimming and J lost 5 bases, with 9 bases between them. The CDR3 is made up of 12 amino acids. The CDR3 region is CASEWGTGELFF. CDR3 DNA sequence: TGTGCCAGCGAATGGGGAACCGGGGAGCTGTTTTTT.

This clonotype was found many times. The chain carries TRBV6-2 or TRBV6-3 and TRBJ2-1, with TRBD2 as a possible D gene (5 bases). This CDR3 comprises 15 residues. The ends were cut back, 1 base at V and 6 bases at J, with 13 bases in the middle. Germline lookup yields CDR1 MNHEY and CDR2 SVGEGT. Here the CDR3 DNA reads TGTGCCAGCAGTTACTGGTACCTGGGAGTCAATGAGCAGTTCTTC. Its protein product is CASSYWYLGVNEQFF.

This sequence joins TRBV20-1 and TRBJ2-5; maybe TRBD1 (5 bases). This CDR3 comprises 12 residues. Looked up from germline, CDR1 is DFQATT and CDR2 is SNEGSKA (reference sequence). Trimming cost V 4 bases and J 5 bases, with 11 bases left between them. The DNA of the CDR3 is TGCAGTGCTAATCAGGGTGGTGAGACCCAGTACTTC. Protein product: CSANQGGETQYF.

Regarding this clonotype: The CDR3 ends on some other residue instead of the conserved phenylalanine or tryptophan, so this is likely a read error. The chain has TRBV4-2 and TRBJ2-7; 7 bases fit TRBD1. The germline gives CDR1 LGHNA, CDR2 YNFKEQ. This CDR3 region has 17 residues. V was clipped by 0 bases and J by 6 bases; unmatched bases: 14. This CDR3 reads CASSQEPQGQLGREQYL. In DNA form, the CDR3 reads TGTGCCAGCAGCCAAGAACCCCAGGGACAGTTAGGTCGCGAGCAGTACTTA.

This clonotype came up once. Since a much larger clone is just one base distant, this may be a read error. This chain uses TRBV27 with TRBJ2-7; 8 nucleotides agree with TRBD2. Losses at the gene ends were 3 bases for V and 4 bases for J; bases not matched to a gene: 8. This CDR3 is 15 amino acids long. Germline V lookup: CDR1 MNHEY, CDR2 SMNVEV (reference sequence). This chain's CDR3 is CASSFGVAGKYEQYF. CDR3 sequence (DNA): TGTGCCAGCAGTTTCGGGGTAGCGGGAAAATACGAGCAGTACTTC.

As for this clonotype: This may be a read error: a much more frequent sequence differs by one nucleotide. The chain has TRBV20-1 and TRBJ2-1, with D maybe TRBD2 (6 bases). Germline-derived CDR1 and CDR2 are DFQATT and SNEGSKA (reference sequence). The CDR3 is made up of 15 amino acids. CDR3 sequence reads: CSARVVGSSYNGQFF. CDR3 DNA: TGCAGTGCTAGAGTTGTCGGGAGCTCCTACAATGGGCAGTTCTTC.

This clonotype was detected many times. This chain uses TRBV20-1 with TRBJ2-5, with 7 nucleotides matching TRBD1. Germline V gene data show CDR1 as DFQATT and CDR2 as SNEGSKA (reference sequence). The CDR3 length is 13 residues. J gave up 5 bases and V 1 base, and 4 bases lay outside the gene matches. CDR3 loop: CSARVRGRETQYF. As DNA, the CDR3 is TGCAGTGCTAGAGTGAGGGGGCGGGAGACCCAGTACTTC.

Remarks on this clonotype: Sequence at one end of the junction differs from germline and may be a read error. The V call is TRBV28, the J call TRBJ2-5; D possibly corresponds to TRBD1 (5 bases). The CDR3 totals 15 residues. Germline assignment: CDR1 MDHEN and CDR2 SYDVKM. The CDR3 bases are TGTGCCAGCACCCATACGCAGGGCATTCAAGAGACCAAGTACTTC. The encoded protein is CASTHTQGIQETKYF.

The chain uses TRBV3-1 and TRBJ2-5; 7 bases line up with TRBD2. Germline V gene data show CDR1 as LGHDT and CDR2 as YNNKEL (reference sequence). With V trimmed by 8 bases and J by 4 bases, 13 bases remained unmatched. This CDR3 comprises 15 residues. CDR3 nucleotide sequence: TGTGCCAGCGGCCCTGGAGGGAGGGCCACAGAGACCCAGTACTTC. Amino acid sequence: CASGPGGRATETQYF.

This clonotype was counted many times. This chain links TRBV6-2 or TRBV6-3 with TRBJ2-2, with D perhaps assigned TRBD1 or TRBD2 (5 bases each). This CDR3 has 15 amino acids. Per germline, CDR1 MNHEY and CDR2 SVGEGT. V was trimmed by 5 bases and J by 0 bases, leaving 10 bases between them. CDR3 nucleotides: TGTGCCAGCAGTCGGGACGACCCGAACACCGGGGAGCTGTTTTTT. Amino acids: CASSRDDPNTGELFF.

This clonotype has ten or more counts. The gene calls are TRBV6-5 and TRBJ2-7; TRBD2 matches 7 bases. This CDR3 contains 15 residues. The trim removed 2 bases at V and 2 bases at J, leaving 6 bases unmatched. Germline values: CDR1 MNHEY, CDR2 SVGAGI. The CDR3 is CASSYVWREPYEQYF. The CDR3 region has the DNA TGTGCCAGCAGTTACGTTTGGCGGGAGCCCTACGAGCAGTACTTC.

The rearrangement uses TRBV3-1 and TRBJ2-7; D uncertain. In germline, CDR1 is LGHDT, CDR2 YNNKEL (reference sequence). Trimming pared 0 bases from V and 2 bases from J, leaving 11 bases between. The CDR3 spans 15 residues. The CDR3 coding sequence is TGTGCCAGCAGCCAAGATGGGAACCGACCCTACGAGCAGTACTTC. Its translation is CASSQDGNRPYEQYF.

To note about this clonotype: Because the CDR3 is missing its conserved closing phenylalanine or tryptophan, this is likely a read error. V and J are TRBV15 and TRBJ2-7; the D is unclear. The CDR3 is 13 amino acids. V dropped 3 bases and J dropped 3 bases, with 9 bases sitting between them. Germline values: CDR1 LNHNV, CDR2 YYDKDF (reference sequence). In DNA, the CDR3 is TGTGCCACCAGCAGGATGGACCTCTACGAGCAGTACCTC. Translation: CATSRMDLYEQYL.

The chain links TRBV20-1 to TRBJ2-1, with 12 bases that match TRBD2. Germline V gene data show CDR1 as DFQATT and CDR2 as SNEGSKA (reference sequence). Unmatched junction bases numbered 7, after V lost 2 bases and J lost 8 bases. This CDR3 comprises 15 residues. Here the CDR3 reads CSARNPGLAGDEQFF. For the CDR3, the DNA is TGCAGTGCTAGAAACCCGGGACTAGCGGGCGATGAGCAGTTCTTC.

This clonotype was detected many times. V usage is TRBV28 and J usage is TRBJ1-5; the D is unclear. The CDR3 has 13 residues. CDR1 is MDHEN and CDR2 is SYDVKM in the germline V gene. Trimming cost V 3 bases and J 0 bases, with 3 bases left between them. The chain's CDR3 is CASSFGSNQPQHF. The DNA of the CDR3 is TGTGCCAGCAGTTTTGGTAGCAATCAGCCCCAGCATTTT.

The chain is built from TRBV2 and TRBJ2-7; weak D call: TRBD1 (6 bases). The CDR3 loop spans 15 amino acids. The germline V gene encodes CDR1 SNHLY and CDR2 FYNNEI. The V end was cut by 8 bases, the J end by 2 bases, with 19 bases between. The CDR3 protein is CASEGDSDLTYEQYF. The CDR3 nucleotides read TGTGCCAGCGAGGGGGATTCCGACCTGACCTACGAGCAGTACTTC.

Details on this clonotype: The junction departs from the called germline gene at one end, perhaps through a read error. The V call is TRBV2, the J call TRBJ2-5; D gene ambiguous. Germline CDR1 is SNHLY and CDR2 is FYNNEI. CDR3 length equals 12 residues. In DNA form, the CDR3 reads TGTGCCAGCAGTAGGCTGCAAGGGACCCAGTACTTC. Amino acid sequence: CASSRLQGTQYF. The complete variable domain, with remaining parts taken from reference TRBV2 and TRBJ2-5, reads EPEVTQTPSHQVTQMGQEVILRCVPISNHLYFYWYRQILGQKVEFLVSFYNNEISEKSEIFDDQFSVERPDGSNFTLKIRSTKLEDSAMYFCASSRLQGTQYFGPGTRLLVL.